The 31 T cell receptor beta chains presented below share a single source sample, sequenced in a study of T cell repertoires in cytomegalovirus infection. TCRdb analysed the reads with MiXCR anew, one entry per CDR3 protein. The sample has 700,000 to 900,000 distinct CDR3 sequences; approximately 32% are singletons. These receptors have no known antigen. Sequenced here: cultured CD8+ T cells from PBMCs, sampled from culture after CMV antigen stimulation. These receptors came from a human donor in good health (CMV status not recorded). Some clones in this sample may be carry-over from other donors' samples.

Notes on this clonotype: This may arise from a read error, as a much more abundant clone is one base away. The genes are TRBV7-2 and TRBJ2-3; D is ambiguous. Trimming left V 1 base short and J 1 base short, with 9 bases between. Looked up from germline, CDR1 is SGHTA and CDR2 is FQGNSA. The CDR3 covers 15 residues. CDR3 in amino acids: CASSLGAVGTDTQYF. CDR3 bases: TGTGCCAGCAGCTTAGGGGCGGTTGGCACAGATACGCAGTATTTT.

There are a few counts of this clonotype. The rearrangement links TRBV27 to TRBJ2-2, with D unclear. The length of the CDR3 is 14 residues. Trimming shortened V by 6 bases and J by 2 bases, and 10 bases separated the two germline ends. CDR1 is MNHEY and CDR2 is SMNVEV in the germline V gene (reference sequence). In DNA form, the CDR3 reads TGTGCCAGCAGCTACACGGGTAACACCGGGGAGCTGTTTTTT. Translated, it gives CASSYTGNTGELFF.

This clonotype was observed at least ten times. The V gene is TRBV12-3 or TRBV12-4, the J gene TRBJ1-5; D is possibly TRBD1 (6 bases). Trimming took 6 bases from V and 7 from J, leaving 13 bases between them. The CDR3 consists of 13 residues. As DNA, the CDR3 is TGTGCCAGCAGAATGGGGGCGGAGCAGCCCCAGCATTTT. It specifies CASRMGAEQPQHF.

This clonotype turned up a few times. V and J are TRBV11-1 and TRBJ2-7; TRBD2 aligns across 8 bases. Looked up from germline, CDR1 is SGHAT and CDR2 is FQDESV (reference sequence). The CDR3 runs 14 residues. V shed 3 bases, J shed 4 bases, and the junction held 5 bases outside the gene matches. The CDR3 loop reads CASSFGGGTYEQYV. CDR3 bases: TGTGCCAGCAGCTTCGGCGGGGGGACTTACGAGCAGTACGTC.

Here the CDR3 reads CASSSQRTGRYEQYF. The CDR3 region has the DNA TGTGCCAGCAGCTCCCAGCGGACAGGGCGGTACGAGCAGTACTTC. The chain couples TRBV7-9 to TRBJ2-7, with 8 bases matching TRBD1. The V and J ends lost 4 bases and 4 bases, in that order; junction bases with no gene match: 9. Germline CDR1 is SEHNR and CDR2 is FQNEAQ (reference sequence). The CDR3 contains 15 residues.

The chain is built from TRBV18 and TRBJ2-2; no definite D call. This CDR3 spans 17 amino acids. Trimming removed 5 bases from V and 4 bases from J, with 20 bases in between. Germline V gene lookup returns CDR1 KGHSH and CDR2 LQKENI. CDR3 amino acids: CASSTTLSEGITGELFF. The CDR3 DNA reads as TGTGCCAGCTCAACTACTTTATCTGAAGGGATCACCGGGGAGCTGTTTTTT. Variable domain in full (rest from reference TRBV18 and TRBJ2-2): NAGVMQNPRHLVRRRGQEARLRCSPMKGHSHVYWYRQLPEEGLKFMVYLQKENIIDESGMPKERFSAEFPKEGPSILRIQQVVRGDSAAYFCASSTTLSEGITGELFFGEGSRLTVL.

The chain has TRBV6-1 and TRBJ2-7; no reliable D call. Germline CDR1 reads MNHNS; CDR2 reads SASEGT. Trimming removed 1 base from V and 4 bases from J, with 8 bases in between. This CDR3 has 13 amino acids. CDR3 DNA sequence: TGTGCCAGCAGTGAAGTGGCAGTATACGAGCAGTACTTC. Protein product: CASSEVAVYEQYF.

The CDR3 nucleotides read TGCGCCAGCAGCTTGTTGTCCTGGACTGAGTATGGCTACACCTTC. Translated: CASSLLSWTEYGYTF. The chain is built from TRBV5-1 and TRBJ1-2; D remains unclear. Germline V gene sequence: CDR1 SGHRS, CDR2 YFSETQ. With 1 base removed from V and 5 bases from J, the gap between germline ends came to 15 bases. The CDR3 is made up of 15 amino acids.

The chain uses TRBV6-2 or TRBV6-3 and TRBJ1-5; D is unresolved. Germline V gives CDR1 MNHEY, CDR2 SVGEGT. This CDR3 region has 15 residues. The V end was cut by 0 bases, the J end by 1 base, with 7 bases between. CDR3 region: CASSYSGESNQPQHF. Written as DNA, the CDR3 is TGTGCCAGCAGTTACTCGGGAGAAAGCAATCAGCCCCAGCATTTT.

The rearrangement links TRBV5-6 to TRBJ1-5, with D uncertain. The germline V and J ends were trimmed by 4 bases and 5 bases, with 13 bases remaining between them. The germline CDR1 and CDR2 sequences are SGHDT and YYEEEE. The CDR3 is 14 amino acids. The CDR3 loop reads CASSAKGLDQPQHF. The CDR3 coding sequence is TGTGCCAGCAGCGCGAAAGGCCTGGATCAGCCCCAGCATTTT.

The J gene is TRBJ2-7, the V gene TRBV15, with 7 bases lining up with TRBD2. There are 15 residues in the CDR3. V trimming: 3 bases; J trimming: 0 bases; junction bases outside the gene matches: 5. In germline, CDR1 is LNHNV, CDR2 YYDKDF (reference sequence). The CDR3 nucleotides are TGTGCCACCAGCAGCGGGACTACCGACTCCTACGAGCAGTACTTC. Translating gives CATSSGTTDSYEQYF.

This clonotype appeared a few times. This chain links TRBV27 with TRBJ1-5; TRBD1 is a possible D gene (6 bases). V shed 4 bases and J shed 9 bases, with 19 bases lying between them. Germline V gene sequence: CDR1 MNHEY, CDR2 SMNVEV (reference sequence). The CDR3 is 15 residues long. The CDR3 spells CASSWSGTQIGPQHF. The DNA of the CDR3 is TGTGCCAGCAGTTGGTCCGGGACACAGATCGGGCCCCAGCATTTT.

This clonotype appeared many times. The chain carries TRBV12-3 or TRBV12-4 and TRBJ2-5; 8 bases are a match to TRBD2. V lost 7 bases to trimming and J lost 1 base; unmatched junction nucleotides: 11. The CDR3 contains 16 residues. This chain's CDR3 is CASTHRLSGVQETQYF. In DNA, the CDR3 is TGTGCCAGCACCCACCGCCTTAGCGGGGTCCAAGAGACCCAGTACTTC.

In its sample, this clonotype was seen a few times. The chain combines TRBV9 with TRBJ2-1, with 14 bases fitting TRBD2. The CDR3 covers 15 residues. V was clipped by 3 bases and J by 8 bases; unmatched bases: 4. Germline CDR1 and CDR2: SGDLS and YYNGEE. As DNA, the CDR3 is TGTGCCAGCAGCGAAGGGACTAGCGGGGGTGATGAGCAGTTCTTC. Translating gives CASSEGTSGGDEQFF.

The J gene is TRBJ2-1, the V gene TRBV29-1, with D possibly matching TRBD1 (6 bases). Trimming left V 5 bases short and J 9 bases short, with 14 bases between. This CDR3 is 12 amino acids long. Germline values: CDR1 SQVTM, CDR2 ANQGSEA. The CDR3 bases are TGCAGCGTTATGCCAGGGGATAGTGAGCAGTTCTTC. It translates to CSVMPGDSEQFF.

The rearrangement uses TRBV7-9 and TRBJ1-6; 8 bases match TRBD1. Germline V gene sequence: CDR1 SEHNR, CDR2 FQNEAQ (reference sequence). The trim removed 5 bases at V and 6 bases at J, leaving 6 bases unmatched. CDR3 length: 15 residues. CDR3 bases: TGTGCCAGCAGCGAACCGACAGGGGTTAATTCACCCCTCCACTTT. It encodes CASSEPTGVNSPLHF. The entire variable domain, with the rest obtained from reference TRBV7-9 and TRBJ1-6, is as follows: DTGVSQNPRHKITKRGQNVTFRCDPISEHNRLYWYRQTLGQGPEFLTYFQNEAQLEKSRLLSDRFSAERPKGSFSTLEIQRTEQGDSAMYLCASSEPTGVNSPLHFGNGTRLTVT.

This chain connects TRBV6-5 to TRBJ2-3; 11 bases line up with TRBD2. CDR1 and CDR2 from the germline V gene are MNHEY and SVGAGI. With V trimmed by 5 bases and J by 6 bases, 7 bases remained unmatched. CDR3 length: 15 amino acids. The CDR3 DNA reads TGTGCCAGCAGTCCCTTAGCGGGGGGGATGGATACGCAGTATTTT. Encoded protein: CASSPLAGGMDTQYF.

The sample holds many counts of this clonotype. This chain connects TRBV7-2 to TRBJ1-1, with 11 positions matching TRBD1. The V gene's germline CDR1 is SGHTA and CDR2 FQGNSA. The CDR3 covers 15 residues. Unmatched junction bases numbered 2, after V lost 3 bases and J lost 2 bases. The CDR3, as DNA: TGTGCCAGCAGCTTCCGGACAGGGGGCAACACTGAAGCTTTCTTT. As protein: CASSFRTGGNTEAFF. Together with reference TRBV7-2 and TRBJ1-1, the CDR3 gives the full variable domain: GAGVSQSPSNKVTEKGKDVELRCDPISGHTALYWYRQSLGQGLEFLIYFQGNSAPDKSGLPSDRFSAERTGGSVSTLTIQRTQQEDSAVYLCASSFRTGGNTEAFFGQGTRLTVV.

This clonotype was seen many times. The junction and the germline gene differ at one end; a read error may be behind it. The chain employs TRBV7-7 and TRBJ2-3; D is uncertain. Germline loops: CDR1 SSHAT, CDR2 FNYEAQ (reference sequence). This CDR3 region has 13 residues. The CDR3 region is CASSLVPEDTQYF. The CDR3 DNA follows: TGTGCTAGCAGCTTAGTACCCGAAGATACGCAGTATTTT.

This clonotype was counted only a few times. The gene calls are TRBV7-6 and TRBJ2-1, with TRBD2 identical over 14 bases. This CDR3 region has 16 residues. J gave up 4 bases and V 5 bases, and 4 bases lay outside the gene matches. Germline V gene sequence: CDR1 SGHVS, CDR2 FNYEAQ. CDR3 loop: CASSIRTSGGYNEQFF. The CDR3 DNA follows: TGTGCCAGCAGCATTAGGACTAGCGGGGGGTACAATGAGCAGTTCTTC.

The chain links TRBV19 to TRBJ2-1, with 11 bases lining up with TRBD2. The V gene's germline CDR1 is LNHDA and CDR2 SQIVND (reference sequence). The CDR3 contains 16 residues. V shed 1 base and J 3 bases; nucleotides not matched to a gene: 2. The CDR3 nucleotides read TGTGCCAGTAGTATAGGTAGCGGGGGGGACTACAATGAGCAGTTCTTC. Its protein is CASSIGSGGDYNEQFF. Full variable domain (missing parts from reference TRBV19 and TRBJ2-1): DGGITQSPKYLFRKEGQNVTLSCEQNLNHDAMYWYRQDPGQGLRLIYYSQIVNDFQKGDIAEGYSVSREKKESFPLTVTSAQKNPTAFYLCASSIGSGGDYNEQFFGPGTRLTVL.

The J gene is TRBJ1-1, the V gene TRBV4-1; 7 nucleotides line up with TRBD1. The CDR3 sequence is 15 residues long. Per the germline V gene, CDR1 is MGHRA and CDR2 is YSYEKL. V was pared by 1 base and J by 2 bases, with 4 bases of the junction left unmatched. The CDR3 nucleotides read TGCGCCAGCAGCCAAGCGGGACAGAAAAACACTGAAGCTTTCTTT. It translates to CASSQAGQKNTEAFF.

In this sample, this clonotype turned up many times. V is TRBV7-2 and J is TRBJ1-6; a possible D gene is TRBD1 (5 bases). Trimming took off 10 bases at V and 9 bases at J, with 25 bases between the two ends. CDR1 and CDR2 (germline): SGHTA, FQGNSA. This CDR3 comprises 16 residues. In DNA, the CDR3 is TGTGCCATCAAAAAAACCGGGACCGGGCAGCTTTCACCCCTCCACTTT. It codes for CAIKKTGTGQLSPLHF.

The chain recombines TRBV12-3 or TRBV12-4 with TRBJ2-2, with TRBD2 matching 11 bases. Trimming took 5 bases from V and 3 from J; bases not matched to a gene: 5. CDR3 length equals 16 residues. In DNA form, the CDR3 reads TGTGCCAGCAGTCATAGCGGGGGGGCGTACACCGGGGAGCTGTTTTTT. It yields the protein CASSHSGGAYTGELFF.

J is TRBJ2-2 and V is TRBV13, with 10 bases aligning to TRBD1. V trimming: 2 bases; J trimming: 3 bases; junction bases outside the gene matches: 6. The V gene's germline CDR1 is PRHDT and CDR2 FYEKMQ (reference sequence). CDR3 size: 17 residues. The CDR3 region is CASSLRSGQGYTGELFF. CDR3 nucleotides: TGTGCCAGCAGCTTAAGATCGGGACAGGGGTACACCGGGGAGCTGTTTTTT.

The J gene is TRBJ1-4, the V gene TRBV4-2; D not certain. The germline gives CDR1 LGHNA, CDR2 YNFKEQ. Trimming removed 2 bases at V and 4 bases at J, with 14 bases between. CDR3 length: 16 amino acids. The DNA of the CDR3 is TGTGCCAGCAGCCAAACATTGACTCTCATTAATGAAAAACTGTTTTTT. This encodes CASSQTLTLINEKLFF.

The chain joins TRBV19 to TRBJ2-2; 7 bases align to TRBD1. Germline V gives CDR1 LNHDA, CDR2 SQIVND (reference sequence). Losses at the gene ends were 5 bases for V and 1 base for J; bases not matched to a gene: 4. This CDR3 comprises 15 residues. CDR3 DNA: TGTGCCAGTAGTGGGTGGGACAGGAACACCGGGGAGCTGTTTTTT. Amino acids: CASSGWDRNTGELFF.

With respect to this clonotype: One base away lies a much larger clone, so this may be a sequencing read error. The rearrangement uses TRBV12-3 or TRBV12-4 and TRBJ2-1, with D possibly TRBD2 on 6 matching bases. Trimming shortened V by 7 bases and J by 4 bases, and 11 bases separated the two germline ends. The CDR3 covers 13 residues. CDR3 sequence (DNA): TGTGCCAGCACCTTTAGCGGATACAATGAGCAGTTCTTC. Its translation is CASTFSGYNEQFF.

The sample holds a few counts of this clonotype. The chain recombines TRBV7-9 with TRBJ1-1, with a possible D match to TRBD1 (6 bases). The germline V gene encodes CDR1 SEHNR and CDR2 FQNEAQ (reference sequence). CDR3 length: 15 residues. V was trimmed by 1 base and J by 3 bases, leaving 12 bases between them. Written as DNA, the CDR3 is TGTGCCAGCAGCTTAGAAGAGGGGGTTCACACTGAAGCTTTCTTT. It translates to CASSLEEGVHTEAFF.

The V call is TRBV7-9, the J call TRBJ2-2, with a possible D match to TRBD1 (5 bases). Per the germline V gene, CDR1 is SEHNR and CDR2 is FQNEAQ (reference sequence). Trimming removed 5 bases from V and 0 bases from J, with 16 bases in between. CDR3 length equals 17 residues. The CDR3 spells CASSIPTGETNTGELFF. The DNA of the CDR3 is TGTGCCAGCAGCATCCCTACAGGAGAAACGAACACCGGGGAGCTGTTTTTT.

V gene TRBV20-1 combines with J gene TRBJ1-2; TRBD1 matches 7 bases. CDR1 and CDR2 from the germline V gene are DFQATT and SNEGSKA (reference sequence). CDR3 length: 11 residues. CDR3 region: CRTTTGVAYTF. CDR3 bases: TGCAGGACAACTACAGGGGTCGCCTACACCTTC.